This T cell receptor beta chain was sequenced during a study of T cell responses to AZD1222 COVID-19 vaccine. Regarding the study as a whole: Recipients of two AZD1222 doses showed rising Spike-specific TCR breadth and depth. The peak T cell response came first, and repertoires were sampled only after it.

With regard to this clone: What it binds is unknown.

CDR3 length equals 15 residues. The V segment lost 4 bases and the J segment 4 bases; nucleotides outside the gene matches: 8. CDR1 is SGHRS and CDR2 is YFSETQ in the germline V gene. Sequenced by immunoSEQ multiplex PCR; TCRdb stores in-frame clones only, minus some. Seen here are about 140,000 clones, roughly 93% observed once, and the top ten hold 0.75% to 1%. The chain joins TRBV5-1 to TRBJ2-5, with 9 positions matching TRBD1. This clonotype was obtained from an adult in good health. This specimen was peripheral blood, taken on day 0 of MenACWY control vaccination. The CDR3 DNA is TGCGCCAGCAGCCTGTTGGGGACAGGGACAGAGACCCAGTACTTC. Its translation is CASSLLGTGTETQYF. Based on the CDR3 plus reference TRBV5-1 and TRBJ2-5, the full variable domain is KAGVTQTPRYLIKTRGQQVTLSCSPISGHRSVSWYQQTPGQGLQFLFEYFSETQRNKGNFPGRFSGRQFSNSRSEMNVSTLELGDSALYLCASSLLGTGTETQYFGPGTRLLVL.